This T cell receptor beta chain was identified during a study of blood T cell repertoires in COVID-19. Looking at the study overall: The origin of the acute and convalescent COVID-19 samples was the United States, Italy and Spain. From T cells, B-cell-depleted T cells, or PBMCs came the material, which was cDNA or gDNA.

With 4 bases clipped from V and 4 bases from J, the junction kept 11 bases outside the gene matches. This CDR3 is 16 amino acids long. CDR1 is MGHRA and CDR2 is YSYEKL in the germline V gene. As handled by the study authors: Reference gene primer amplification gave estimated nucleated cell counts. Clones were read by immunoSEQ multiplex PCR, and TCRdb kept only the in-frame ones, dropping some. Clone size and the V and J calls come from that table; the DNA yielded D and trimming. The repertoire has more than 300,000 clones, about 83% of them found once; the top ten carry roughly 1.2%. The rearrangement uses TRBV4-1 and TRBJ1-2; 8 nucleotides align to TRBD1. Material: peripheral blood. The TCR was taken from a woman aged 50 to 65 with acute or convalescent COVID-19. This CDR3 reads CASSPLETGAPYGYTF. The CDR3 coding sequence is TGCGCCAGCAGCCCACTCGAGACAGGGGCCCCCTATGGCTACACCTTC.